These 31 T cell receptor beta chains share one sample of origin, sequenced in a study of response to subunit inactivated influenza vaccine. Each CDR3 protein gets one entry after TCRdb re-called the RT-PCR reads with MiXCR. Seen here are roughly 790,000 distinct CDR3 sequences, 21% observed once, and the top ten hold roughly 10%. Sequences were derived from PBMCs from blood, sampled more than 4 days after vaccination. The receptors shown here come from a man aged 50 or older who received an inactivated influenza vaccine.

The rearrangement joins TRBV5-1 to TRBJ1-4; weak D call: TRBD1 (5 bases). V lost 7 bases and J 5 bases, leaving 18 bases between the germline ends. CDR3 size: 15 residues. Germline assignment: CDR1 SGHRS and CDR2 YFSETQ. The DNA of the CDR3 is TGCGCCAGCGCCCCCCTAGGACACCAGAATGAAAAACTGTTTTTT. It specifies CASAPLGHQNEKLFF.

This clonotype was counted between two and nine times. Here the CDR3 reads CASSRLGQAGPSSYEQYF. In DNA form, the CDR3 reads TGTGCCAGCAGCCGATTGGGACAGGCCGGTCCGAGCTCCTACGAGCAGTACTTC. The chain links TRBV4-2 to TRBJ2-7, with 8 bases that match TRBD1. The V gene end was trimmed by 4 bases and the J gene end by 0 bases; junction bases not matched to a gene: 14. This CDR3 contains 18 residues. Germline V gives CDR1 LGHNA, CDR2 YNFKEQ.

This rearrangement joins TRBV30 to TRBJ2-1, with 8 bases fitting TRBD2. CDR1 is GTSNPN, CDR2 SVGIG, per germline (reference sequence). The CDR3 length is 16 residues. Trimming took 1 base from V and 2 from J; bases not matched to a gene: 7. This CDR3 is CAWSESPAGAYNEQFF. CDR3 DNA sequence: TGTGCCTGGAGTGAATCCCCAGCGGGGGCCTACAATGAGCAGTTCTTC.

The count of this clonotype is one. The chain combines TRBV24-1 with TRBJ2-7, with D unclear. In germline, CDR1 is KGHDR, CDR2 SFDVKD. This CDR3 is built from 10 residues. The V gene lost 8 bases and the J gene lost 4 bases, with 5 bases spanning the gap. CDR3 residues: CATTIYEQYF. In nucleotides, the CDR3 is TGTGCCACCACGATTTACGAGCAGTACTTC.

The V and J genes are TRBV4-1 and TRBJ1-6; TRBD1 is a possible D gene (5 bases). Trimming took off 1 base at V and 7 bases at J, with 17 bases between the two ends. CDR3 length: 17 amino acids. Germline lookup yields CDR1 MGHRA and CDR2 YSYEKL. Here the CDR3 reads CASSQGGGSPRNSPLHF. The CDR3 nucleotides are TGCGCCAGCAGCCAAGGGGGGGGGTCCCCTCGGAATTCACCCCTCCACTTT.

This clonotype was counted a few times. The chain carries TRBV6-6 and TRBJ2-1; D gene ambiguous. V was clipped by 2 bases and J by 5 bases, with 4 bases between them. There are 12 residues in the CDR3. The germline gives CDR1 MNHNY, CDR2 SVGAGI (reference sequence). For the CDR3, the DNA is TGTGCCAGCAGTTACGTACACAATGAGCAGTTCTTC. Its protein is CASSYVHNEQFF.

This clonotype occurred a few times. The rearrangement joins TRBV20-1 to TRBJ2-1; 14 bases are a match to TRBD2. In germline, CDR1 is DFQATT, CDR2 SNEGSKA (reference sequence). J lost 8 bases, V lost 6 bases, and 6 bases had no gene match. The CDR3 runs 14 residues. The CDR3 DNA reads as TGCAGTGCCACCCGACTAGCGGGAGGGTATGAGCAGTTCTTC. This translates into CSATRLAGGYEQFF.

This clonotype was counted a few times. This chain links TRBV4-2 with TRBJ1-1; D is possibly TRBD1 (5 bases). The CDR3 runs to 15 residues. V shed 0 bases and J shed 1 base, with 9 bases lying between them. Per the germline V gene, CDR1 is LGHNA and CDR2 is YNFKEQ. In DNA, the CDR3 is TGTGCCAGCAGCCAAGATGAGGGGCGGAACACTGAAGCTTTCTTT. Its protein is CASSQDEGRNTEAFF.

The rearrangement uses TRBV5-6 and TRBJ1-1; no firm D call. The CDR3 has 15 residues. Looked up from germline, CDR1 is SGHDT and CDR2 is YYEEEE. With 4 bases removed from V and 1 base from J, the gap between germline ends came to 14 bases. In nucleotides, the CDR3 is TGTGCCAGCAGCCTTCCGAGTCGGGAGAACACTGAAGCTTTCTTT. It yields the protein CASSLPSRENTEAFF.

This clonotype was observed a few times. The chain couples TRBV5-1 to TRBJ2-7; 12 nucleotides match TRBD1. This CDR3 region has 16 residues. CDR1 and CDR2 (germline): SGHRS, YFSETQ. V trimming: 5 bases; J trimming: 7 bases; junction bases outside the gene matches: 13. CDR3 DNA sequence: TGCGCCAGCAGACTGGGGTCGGGACAGGGGGCCTCTGAGCAGTACTTC. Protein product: CASRLGSGQGASEQYF.

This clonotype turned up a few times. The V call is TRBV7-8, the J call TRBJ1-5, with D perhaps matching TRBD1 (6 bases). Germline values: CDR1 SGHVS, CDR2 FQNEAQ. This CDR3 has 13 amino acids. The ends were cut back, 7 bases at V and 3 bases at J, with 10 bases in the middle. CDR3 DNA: TGTGCCAGCACCCCAGGGGCCAATCAGCCCCAGCATTTT. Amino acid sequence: CASTPGANQPQHF. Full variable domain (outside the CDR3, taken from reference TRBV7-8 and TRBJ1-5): GAGVSQSPRYKVAKRGQDVALRCDPISGHVSLFWYQQALGQGPEFLTYFQNEAQLDKSGLPSDRFFAERPEGSVSTLKIQRTQQEDSAVYLCASTPGANQPQHFGDGTRLSIL.

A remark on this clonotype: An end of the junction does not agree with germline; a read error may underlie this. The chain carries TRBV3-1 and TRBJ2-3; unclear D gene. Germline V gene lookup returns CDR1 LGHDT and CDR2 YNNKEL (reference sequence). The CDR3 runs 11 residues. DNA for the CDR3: TGTGCCAGCAGCCAAGCCGGTACGCATTATTTT. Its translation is CASSQAGTHYF.

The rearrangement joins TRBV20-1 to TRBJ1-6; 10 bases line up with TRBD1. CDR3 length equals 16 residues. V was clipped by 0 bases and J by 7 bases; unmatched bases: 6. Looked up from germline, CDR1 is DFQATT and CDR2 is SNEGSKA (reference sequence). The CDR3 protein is CSARDPKDRGNSPLHF. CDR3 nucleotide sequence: TGCAGTGCTAGAGATCCAAAGGACAGGGGGAATTCACCCCTCCACTTT.

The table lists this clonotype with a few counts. The CDR3 coding sequence is TGTGCCAGCAGCACGTCCGGGACAATCTACGAGCAGTACTTC. It yields the protein CASSTSGTIYEQYF. V usage is TRBV5-8 and J usage is TRBJ2-7, with D possibly TRBD1 on 6 matching bases. This CDR3 contains 14 residues. The ends were cut back, 4 bases at V and 3 bases at J, with 14 bases in the middle. Germline V gene sequence: CDR1 SGHTS, CDR2 YDEGEE.

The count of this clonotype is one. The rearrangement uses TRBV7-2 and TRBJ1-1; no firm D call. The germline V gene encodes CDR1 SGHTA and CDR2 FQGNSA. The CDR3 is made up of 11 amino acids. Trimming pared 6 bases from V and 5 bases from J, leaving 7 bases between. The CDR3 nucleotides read TGTGCCAGCAGAAGGGTAACTGAAGCTTTCTTT. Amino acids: CASRRVTEAFF. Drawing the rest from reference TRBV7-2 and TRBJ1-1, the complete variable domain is GAGVSQSPSNKVTEKGKDVELRCDPISGHTALYWYRQSLGQGLEFLIYFQGNSAPDKSGLPSDRFSAERTGGSVSTLTIQRTQQEDSAVYLCASRRVTEAFFGQGTRLTVV.

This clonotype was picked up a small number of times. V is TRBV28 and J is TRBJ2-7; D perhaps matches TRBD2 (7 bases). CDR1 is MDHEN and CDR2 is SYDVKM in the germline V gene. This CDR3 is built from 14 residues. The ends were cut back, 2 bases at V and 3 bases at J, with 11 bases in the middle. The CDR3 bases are TGTGCCAGCAGTTTAGAGGGGGAGGGCTACGAGCAGTACTTC. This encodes CASSLEGEGYEQYF.

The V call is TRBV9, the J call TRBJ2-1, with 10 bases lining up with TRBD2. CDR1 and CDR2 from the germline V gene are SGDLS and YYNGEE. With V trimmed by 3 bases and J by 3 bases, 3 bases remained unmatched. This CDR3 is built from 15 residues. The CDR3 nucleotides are TGTGCCAGCAGCGCAACTAGCGGGAACTACAATGAGCAGTTCTTC. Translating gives CASSATSGNYNEQFF.

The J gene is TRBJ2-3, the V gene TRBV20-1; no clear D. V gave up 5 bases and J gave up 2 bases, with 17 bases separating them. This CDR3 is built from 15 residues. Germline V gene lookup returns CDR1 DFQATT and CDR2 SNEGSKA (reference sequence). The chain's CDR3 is CSARRTVSYTDTQYF. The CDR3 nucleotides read TGCAGTGCTCGAAGGACGGTGAGCTACACAGATACGCAGTATTTT.

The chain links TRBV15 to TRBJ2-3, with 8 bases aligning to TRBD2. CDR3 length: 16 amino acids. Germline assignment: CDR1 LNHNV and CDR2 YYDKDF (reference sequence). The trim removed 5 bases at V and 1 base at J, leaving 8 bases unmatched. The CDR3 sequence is CATSGGGAGGTDTQYF. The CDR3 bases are TGTGCCACCAGCGGCGGAGGAGCGGGAGGCACAGATACGCAGTATTTT.

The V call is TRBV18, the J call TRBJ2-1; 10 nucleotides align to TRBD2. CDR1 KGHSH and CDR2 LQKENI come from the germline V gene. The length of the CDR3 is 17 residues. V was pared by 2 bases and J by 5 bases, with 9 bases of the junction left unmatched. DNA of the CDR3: TGTGCCAGCTCACCATCGAGGGGAGCGGGAGGGGACAATGAGCAGTTCTTC. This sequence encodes CASSPSRGAGGDNEQFF.

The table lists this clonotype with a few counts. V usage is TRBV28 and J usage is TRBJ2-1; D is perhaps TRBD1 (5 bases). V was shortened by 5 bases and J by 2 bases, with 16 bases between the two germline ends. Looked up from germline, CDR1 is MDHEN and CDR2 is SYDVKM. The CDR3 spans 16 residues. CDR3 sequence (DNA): TGTGCCAGCAGTCGAAACCTAGACAGCACCTACAATGAGCAGTTCTTC. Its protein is CASSRNLDSTYNEQFF.

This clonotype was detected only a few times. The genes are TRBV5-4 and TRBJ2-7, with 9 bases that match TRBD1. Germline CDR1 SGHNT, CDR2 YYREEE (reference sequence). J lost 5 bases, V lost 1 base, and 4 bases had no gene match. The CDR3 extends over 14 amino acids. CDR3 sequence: CASSLHGQGHEQYF. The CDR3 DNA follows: TGTGCCAGCAGCTTGCACGGACAGGGGCACGAGCAGTACTTC.

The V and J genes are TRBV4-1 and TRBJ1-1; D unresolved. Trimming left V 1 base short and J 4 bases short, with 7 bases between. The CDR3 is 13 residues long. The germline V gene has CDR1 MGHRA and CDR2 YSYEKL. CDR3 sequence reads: CASSQVRATEAFF. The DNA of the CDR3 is TGCGCCAGCAGCCAAGTTAGGGCCACTGAAGCTTTCTTT.

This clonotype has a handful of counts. CDR3 DNA: TGTGCCAGCGCAGGATTCATGAACACTGAAGCTTTCTTT. This sequence encodes CASAGFMNTEAFF. This chain links TRBV7-2 with TRBJ1-1; the D is unclear. Germline V gene sequence: CDR1 SGHTA, CDR2 FQGNSA. V was shortened by 8 bases and J by 0 bases, with 10 bases between the two germline ends. This CDR3 spans 13 amino acids.

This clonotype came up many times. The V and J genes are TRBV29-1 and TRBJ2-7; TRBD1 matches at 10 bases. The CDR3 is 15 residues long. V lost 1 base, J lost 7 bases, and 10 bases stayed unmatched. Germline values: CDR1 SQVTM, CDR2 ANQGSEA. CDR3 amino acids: CSVEVPGTGAKEQYF. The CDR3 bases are TGCAGCGTTGAAGTTCCCGGGACAGGGGCTAAGGAGCAGTACTTC.

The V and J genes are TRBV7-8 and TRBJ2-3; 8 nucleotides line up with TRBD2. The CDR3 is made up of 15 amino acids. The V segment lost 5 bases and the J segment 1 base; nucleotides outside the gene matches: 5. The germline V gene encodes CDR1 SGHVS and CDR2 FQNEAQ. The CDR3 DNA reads TGTGCCAGCAGCAGAATGACTAGCGGCACAGATACGCAGTATTTT. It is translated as CASSRMTSGTDTQYF.

The DNA for the CDR3 is TGTGCCAGCAGTTACCCCCTGGAGCTAACCAATCAGCCCCAGCATTTT. Residues: CASSYPLELTNQPQHF. This chain joins TRBV6-2 or TRBV6-3 and TRBJ1-5; unclear D gene. Germline V gives CDR1 MNHEY, CDR2 SVGEGT. V shed 2 bases and J shed 3 bases, with 14 bases lying between them. There are 16 residues in the CDR3.

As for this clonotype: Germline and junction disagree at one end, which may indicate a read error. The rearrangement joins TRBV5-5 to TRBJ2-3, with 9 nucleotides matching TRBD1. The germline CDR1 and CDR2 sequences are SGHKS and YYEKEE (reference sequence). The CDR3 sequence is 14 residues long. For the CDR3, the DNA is TGTGCCAGCAGCTTGCGCCGGACAGGGGCCCAGTTGGGATTT. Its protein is CASSLRRTGAQLGF.

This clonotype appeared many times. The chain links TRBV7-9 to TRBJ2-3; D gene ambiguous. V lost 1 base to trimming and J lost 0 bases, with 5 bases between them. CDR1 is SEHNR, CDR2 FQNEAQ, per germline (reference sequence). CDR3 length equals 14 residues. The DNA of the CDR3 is TGTGCCAGCAGCTTAGTCACCAGCACAGATACGCAGTATTTT. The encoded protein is CASSLVTSTDTQYF.

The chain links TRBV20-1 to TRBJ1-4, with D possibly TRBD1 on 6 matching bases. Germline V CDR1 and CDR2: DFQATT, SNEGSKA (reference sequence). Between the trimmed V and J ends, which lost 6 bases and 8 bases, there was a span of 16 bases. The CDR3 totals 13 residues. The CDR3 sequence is CSAESLGGEKLFF. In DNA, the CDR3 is TGCAGTGCGGAGTCCCTCGGGGGCGAAAAACTGTTTTTT.

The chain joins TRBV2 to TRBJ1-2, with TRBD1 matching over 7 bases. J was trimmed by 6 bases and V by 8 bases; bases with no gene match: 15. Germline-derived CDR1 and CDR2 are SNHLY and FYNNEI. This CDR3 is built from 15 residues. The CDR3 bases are TGTGCCAGCCCTTTCATCTTGGGGGACAGAAATGGCTACACCTTC. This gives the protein CASPFILGDRNGYTF.